Presented here are 10 T cell receptor beta chains from one specimen sequenced in a study of T cells expressing NK-cell markers. TCRdb re-analyzed the 5' RACE reads; it lists each CDR3 protein once, without DNA. Seen in this sample are around 550,000 distinct CDR3 sequences; the ten most common clones hold around 4%. The sequenced sample consisted of blood T cells: a sorted CD56 or NKG2C T cell subset, CD4+ or CD8+ T cells, or bulk PBMC T cells (not recorded which). All receptors derive from a man younger than 35 in good health.

V and J are TRBV7-6 and TRBJ2-7; checking the TCRdb D call of TRBD2 is not possible without DNA. The CDR3 spans 15 residues. Germline assignment: CDR1 SGHVS and CDR2 FNYEAQ. The CDR3 sequence is CASSSGLAGASEQYF.

The V gene is TRBV12-3 or TRBV12-4, the J gene TRBJ1-2; without DNA, the TCRdb call of TRBD1 cannot be checked. This CDR3 region has 15 residues. This CDR3 reads CASSLGQPENYGYTF.

The rearrangement links TRBV27 to TRBJ2-7; lacking DNA, the TRBD2 call made by TCRdb goes unchecked. This CDR3 has 14 amino acids. Germline V gene data show CDR1 as MNHEY and CDR2 as SMNVEV (reference sequence). The CDR3 loop is CASSPTTSDYEQYF.

The gene calls are TRBV7-9 and TRBJ1-5. This CDR3 is built from 17 residues. The V gene's germline CDR1 is SEHNR and CDR2 FQNEAQ (reference sequence). The CDR3 region is CASSLSPPGRFSQPQHF.

CDR3 protein: CASSRTGEETQYF. The J gene is TRBJ2-5, the V gene TRBV12-3 or TRBV12-4; there is no DNA to check the TCRdb D call of TRBD1. The CDR3 loop spans 13 amino acids.

The J gene is TRBJ2-1, the V gene TRBV12-3 or TRBV12-4; TCRdb designates TRBD2, a call that cannot be tested without DNA. This CDR3 is 17 amino acids long. The CDR3 here is CASRASGLAGFRNEQFF.

The chain joins TRBV7-2 to TRBJ2-3; the TCRdb call, TRBD2, lacks DNA for checking. The CDR3 contains 16 residues. Germline loops: CDR1 SGHTA, CDR2 FQGNSA. The CDR3 is CASSSPSGRRTDTQYF.

The V and J genes are TRBV24-1 and TRBJ1-2; TCRdb gives TRBD1 as the D gene, but with no DNA this cannot be confirmed. The CDR3 runs 17 residues. CDR1 and CDR2 (germline): KGHDR, SFDVKD. Here the CDR3 reads CATSDPAVGTPGGGYTF.

V is TRBV4-3 and J is TRBJ2-3; TCRdb's D call, TRBD2, is unchecked because there is no DNA. Germline assignment: CDR1 LGHNA and CDR2 YSLEER. CDR3 length: 15 amino acids. The CDR3 spells CASSQVLAGGDTQYF.

The chain is built from TRBV7-9 and TRBJ2-5; TCRdb calls TRBD1, which cannot be checked without DNA. The length of the CDR3 is 16 residues. CDR1 and CDR2 from the germline V gene are SEHNR and FQNEAQ (reference sequence). CDR3 sequence: CASSSSGRGGQETQYF.